Here is one T cell receptor (beta chain) with its context. Its specificity is unknown. Data came from immunoSEQ multiplex PCR; TCRdb stores just in-frame clones and leaves some out. The repertoire holds about 87,000 clones, with about 88% as singletons. This CDR3 has 14 amino acids. The V gene lost 5 bases and the J gene lost 9 bases, with 17 bases spanning the gap. CDR1 is SGHTA, CDR2 FQGTGA, per germline. The data are from a study of radiotherapy plus CTLA-4 blockade in lung cancer. Study conclusions and caveats: Per reports, early blood T cell clone dynamics, plus interferon-beta, forecast response most strongly.

Source: peripheral blood, taken from a patient treated with radiotherapy plus ipilimumab. The V gene is TRBV7-3, the J gene TRBJ2-1; D may be TRBD1 (5 bases). The receptor was derived from a human donor with non-small cell lung cancer that progressed on radiotherapy plus ipilimumab. The CDR3: CASSPKRRGGEQFF. The CDR3 DNA reads as TGTGCCAGCAGCCCCAAGCGTAGGGGCGGTGAGCAGTTCTTC.